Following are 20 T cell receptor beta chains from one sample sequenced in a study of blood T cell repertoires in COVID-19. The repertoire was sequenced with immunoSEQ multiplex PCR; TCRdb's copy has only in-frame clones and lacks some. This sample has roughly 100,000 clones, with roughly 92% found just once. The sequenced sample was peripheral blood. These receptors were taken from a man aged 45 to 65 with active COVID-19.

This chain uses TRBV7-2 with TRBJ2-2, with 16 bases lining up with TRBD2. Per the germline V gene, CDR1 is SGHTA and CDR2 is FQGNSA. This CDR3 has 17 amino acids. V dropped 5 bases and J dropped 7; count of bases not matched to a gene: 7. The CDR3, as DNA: TGTGCCAGCAGCGGGGGACTAGCGGGAGGGCCGATCGGGGAGCTGTTTTTT. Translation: CASSGGLAGGPIGELFF.

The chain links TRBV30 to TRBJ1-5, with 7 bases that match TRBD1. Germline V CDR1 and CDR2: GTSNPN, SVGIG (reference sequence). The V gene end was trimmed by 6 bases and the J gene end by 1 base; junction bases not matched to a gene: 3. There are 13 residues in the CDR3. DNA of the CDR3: TGTGCCTGCCAGGGGGGCAGCAATCAGCCCCAGCATTTT. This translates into CACQGGSNQPQHF.

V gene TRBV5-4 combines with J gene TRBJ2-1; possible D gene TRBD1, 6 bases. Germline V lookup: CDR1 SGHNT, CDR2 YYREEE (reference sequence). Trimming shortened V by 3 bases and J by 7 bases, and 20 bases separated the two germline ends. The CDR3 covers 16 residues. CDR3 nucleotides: TGTGCCAGCAGCTCTGGTAGCCTTAGGGGGACGAATGAGCAGTTCTTC. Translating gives CASSSGSLRGTNEQFF.

The CDR3 loop reads CAISVGDRGGGMETQYF. The DNA for the CDR3 is TGTGCCATCAGTGTCGGAGACAGGGGCGGGGGAATGGAGACCCAGTACTTC. The chain joins TRBV10-3 to TRBJ2-5, with D possibly being TRBD1 (8 bases). This CDR3 contains 17 residues. The germline CDR1 and CDR2 sequences are ENHRY and SYGVKD. Trimming removed 4 bases at V and 5 bases at J, with 23 bases between.

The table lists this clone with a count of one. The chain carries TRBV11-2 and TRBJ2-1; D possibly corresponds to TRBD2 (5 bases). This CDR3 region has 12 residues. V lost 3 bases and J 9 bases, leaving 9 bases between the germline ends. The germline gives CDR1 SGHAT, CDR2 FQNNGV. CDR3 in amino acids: CASSLAGLEQFF. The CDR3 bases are TGTGCCAGCAGCTTGGCTGGACTTGAGCAGTTCTTC.

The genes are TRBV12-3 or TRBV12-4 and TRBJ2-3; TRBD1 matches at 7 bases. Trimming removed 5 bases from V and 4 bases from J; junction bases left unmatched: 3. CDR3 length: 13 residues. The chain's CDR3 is CASSLTGSDTQYF. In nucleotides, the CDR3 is TGTGCCAGCAGTCTGACAGGGTCAGATACGCAGTATTTT.

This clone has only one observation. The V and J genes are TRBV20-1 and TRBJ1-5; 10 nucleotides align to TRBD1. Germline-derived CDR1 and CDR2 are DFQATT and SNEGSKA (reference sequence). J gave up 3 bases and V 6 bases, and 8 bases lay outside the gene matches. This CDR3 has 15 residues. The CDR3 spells CSASGQGGNNQPQHF. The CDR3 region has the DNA TGCAGTGCAAGTGGACAGGGGGGGAACAATCAGCCCCAGCATTTT.

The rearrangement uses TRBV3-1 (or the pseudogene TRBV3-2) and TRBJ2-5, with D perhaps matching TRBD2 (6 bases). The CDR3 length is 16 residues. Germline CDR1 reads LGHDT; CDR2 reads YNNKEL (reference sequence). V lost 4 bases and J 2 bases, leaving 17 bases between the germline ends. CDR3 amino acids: CASSRLGGGGQETQYF. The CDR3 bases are TGTGCCAGCAGCCGGCTGGGAGGCGGCGGGCAAGAGACCCAGTACTTC.

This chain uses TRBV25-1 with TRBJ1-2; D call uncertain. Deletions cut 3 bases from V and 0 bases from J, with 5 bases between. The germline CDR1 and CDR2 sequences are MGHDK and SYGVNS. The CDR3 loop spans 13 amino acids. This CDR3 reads CASSDGANYGYTF. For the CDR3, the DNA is TGTGCCAGCAGTGACGGAGCTAACTATGGCTACACCTTC.

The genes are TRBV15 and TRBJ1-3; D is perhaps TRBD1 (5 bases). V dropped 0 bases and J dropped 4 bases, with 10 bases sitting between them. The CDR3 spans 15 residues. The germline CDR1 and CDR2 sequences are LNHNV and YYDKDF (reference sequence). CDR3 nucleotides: TGTGCCACCAGCAGAGATAGCCAGGGAGGAAACACCATATATTTT. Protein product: CATSRDSQGGNTIYF. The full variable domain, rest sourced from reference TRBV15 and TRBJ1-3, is DAMVIQNPRYQVTQFGKPVTLSCSQTLNHNVMYWYQQKSSQAPKLLFHYYDKDFNNEADTPDNFQSRRPNTSFCFLDIRSPGLGDTAMYLCATSRDSQGGNTIYFGEGSWLTVV.

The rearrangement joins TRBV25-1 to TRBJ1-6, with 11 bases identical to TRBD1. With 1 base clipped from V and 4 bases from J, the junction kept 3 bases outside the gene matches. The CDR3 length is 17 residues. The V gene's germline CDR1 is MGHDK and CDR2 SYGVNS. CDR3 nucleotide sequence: TGTGCCAGCAGTGAATGGACAGGGGGCGCATATAATTCACCCCTCCACTTT. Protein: CASSEWTGGAYNSPLHF.

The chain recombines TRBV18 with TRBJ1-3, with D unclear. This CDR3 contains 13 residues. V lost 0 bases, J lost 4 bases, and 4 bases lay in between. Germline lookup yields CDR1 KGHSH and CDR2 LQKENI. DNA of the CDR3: TGTGCCAGCTCACCACCGAGGGGAAACACCATATATTTT. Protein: CASSPPRGNTIYF.

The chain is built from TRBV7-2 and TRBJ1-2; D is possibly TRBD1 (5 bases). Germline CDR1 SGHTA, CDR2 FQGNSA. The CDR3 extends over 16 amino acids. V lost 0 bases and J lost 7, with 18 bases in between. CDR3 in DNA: TGTGCCAGCAGCTTAGCCATGGCCCGAGCGGGGGGTGGCTACACCTTC. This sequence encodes CASSLAMARAGGGYTF.

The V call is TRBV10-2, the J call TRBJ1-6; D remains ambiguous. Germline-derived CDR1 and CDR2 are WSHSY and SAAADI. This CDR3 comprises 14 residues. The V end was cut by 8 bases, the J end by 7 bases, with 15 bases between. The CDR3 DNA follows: TGCGCCAGCGGAGGACGGATCACAAATTCACCCCTCCACTTT. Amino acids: CASGGRITNSPLHF.

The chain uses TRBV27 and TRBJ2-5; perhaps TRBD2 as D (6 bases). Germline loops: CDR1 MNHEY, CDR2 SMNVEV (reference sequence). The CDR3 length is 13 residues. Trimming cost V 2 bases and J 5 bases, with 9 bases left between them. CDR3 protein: CASSLEEGETQYF. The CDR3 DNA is TGTGCCAGCAGTTTAGAGGAGGGGGAGACCCAGTACTTC.

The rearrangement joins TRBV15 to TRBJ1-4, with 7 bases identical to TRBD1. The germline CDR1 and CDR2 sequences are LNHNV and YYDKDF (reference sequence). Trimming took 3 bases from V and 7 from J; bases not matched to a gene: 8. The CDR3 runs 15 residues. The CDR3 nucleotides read TGTGCCACCAGCAGGGGGGGACAGTTGGCTGAAAAACTGTTTTTT. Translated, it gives CATSRGGQLAEKLFF.

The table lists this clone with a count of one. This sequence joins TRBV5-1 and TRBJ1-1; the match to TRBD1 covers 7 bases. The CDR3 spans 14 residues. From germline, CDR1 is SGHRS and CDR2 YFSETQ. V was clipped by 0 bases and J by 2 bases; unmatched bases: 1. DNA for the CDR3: TGCGCCAGCAGCTTGGGGGACAGAAACACTGAAGCTTTCTTT. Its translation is CASSLGDRNTEAFF. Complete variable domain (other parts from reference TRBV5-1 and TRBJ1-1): KAGVTQTPRYLIKTRGQQVTLSCSPISGHRSVSWYQQTPGQGLQFLFEYFSETQRNKGNFPGRFSGRQFSNSRSEMNVSTLELGDSALYLCASSLGDRNTEAFFGQGTRLTVV.

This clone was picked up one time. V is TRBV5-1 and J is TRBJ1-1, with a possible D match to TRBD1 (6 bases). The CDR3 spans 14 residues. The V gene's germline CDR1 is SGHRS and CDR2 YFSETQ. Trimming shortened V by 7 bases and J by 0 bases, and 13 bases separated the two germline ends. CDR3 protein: CASGGTGLNTEAFF. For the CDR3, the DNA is TGCGCCAGCGGTGGAACAGGGTTGAACACTGAAGCTTTCTTT.

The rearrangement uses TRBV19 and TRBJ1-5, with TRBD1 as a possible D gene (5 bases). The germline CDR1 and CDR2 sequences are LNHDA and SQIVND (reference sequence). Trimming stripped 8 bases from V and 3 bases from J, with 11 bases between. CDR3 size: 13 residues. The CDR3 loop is CASGGTSNQPQHF. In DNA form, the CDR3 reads TGTGCCAGTGGCGGGACCTCCAATCAGCCCCAGCATTTT.

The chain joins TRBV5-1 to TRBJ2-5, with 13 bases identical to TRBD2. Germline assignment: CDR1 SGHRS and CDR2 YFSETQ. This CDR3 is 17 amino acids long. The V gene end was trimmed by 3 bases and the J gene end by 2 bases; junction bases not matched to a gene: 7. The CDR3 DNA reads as TGCGCCAGCAGCTCCGGGACTAGCGGGACTAGGCAAGAGACCCAGTACTTC. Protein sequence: CASSSGTSGTRQETQYF.